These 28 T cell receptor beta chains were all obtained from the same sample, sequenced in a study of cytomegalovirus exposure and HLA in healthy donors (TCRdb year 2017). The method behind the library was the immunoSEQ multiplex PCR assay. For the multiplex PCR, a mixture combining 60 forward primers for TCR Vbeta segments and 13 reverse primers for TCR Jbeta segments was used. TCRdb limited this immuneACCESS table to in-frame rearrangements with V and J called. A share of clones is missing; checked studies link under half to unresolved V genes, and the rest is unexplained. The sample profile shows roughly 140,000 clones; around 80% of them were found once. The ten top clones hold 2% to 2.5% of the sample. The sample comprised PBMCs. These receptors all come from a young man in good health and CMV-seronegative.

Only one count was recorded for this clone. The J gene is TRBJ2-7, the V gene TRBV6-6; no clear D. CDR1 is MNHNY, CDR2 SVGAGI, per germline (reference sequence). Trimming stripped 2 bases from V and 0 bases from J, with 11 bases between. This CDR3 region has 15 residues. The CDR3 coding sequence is TGTGCCAGCAGTTACCCCCAACAGAGCTCCTACGAGCAGTACTTC. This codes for CASSYPQQSSYEQYF.

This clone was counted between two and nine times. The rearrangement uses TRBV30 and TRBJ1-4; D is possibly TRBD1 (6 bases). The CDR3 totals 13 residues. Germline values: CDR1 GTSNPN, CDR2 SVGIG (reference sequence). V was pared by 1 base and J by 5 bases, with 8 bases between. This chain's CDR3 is CAWSGQANEKLFF. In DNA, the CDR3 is TGTGCCTGGAGTGGACAGGCCAATGAAAAACTGTTTTTT.

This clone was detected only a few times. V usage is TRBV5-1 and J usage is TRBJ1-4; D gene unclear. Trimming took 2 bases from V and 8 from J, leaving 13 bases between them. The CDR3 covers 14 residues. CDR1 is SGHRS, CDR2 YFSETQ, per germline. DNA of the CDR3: TGCGCCAGCAGCTTACAGCCGGGAGGGGAAAAACTGTTTTTT. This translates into CASSLQPGGEKLFF. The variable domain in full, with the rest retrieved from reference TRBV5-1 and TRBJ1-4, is KAGVTQTPRYLIKTRGQQVTLSCSPISGHRSVSWYQQTPGQGLQFLFEYFSETQRNKGNFPGRFSGRQFSNSRSEMNVSTLELGDSALYLCASSLQPGGEKLFFGSGTQLSVL.

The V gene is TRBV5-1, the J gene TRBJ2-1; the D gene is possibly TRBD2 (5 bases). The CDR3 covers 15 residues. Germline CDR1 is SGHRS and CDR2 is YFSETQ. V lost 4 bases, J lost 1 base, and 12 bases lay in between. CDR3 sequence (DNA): TGCGCCAGCAGCCCGGACTGGCCATCCTACAATGAGCAGTTCTTC. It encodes CASSPDWPSYNEQFF.

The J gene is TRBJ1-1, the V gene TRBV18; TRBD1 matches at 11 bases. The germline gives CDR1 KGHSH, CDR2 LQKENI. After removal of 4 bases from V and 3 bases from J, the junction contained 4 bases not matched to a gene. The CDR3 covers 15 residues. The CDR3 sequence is CASSQRDRGDTEAFF. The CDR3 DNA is TGTGCCAGCTCACAAAGGGACAGGGGGGACACTGAAGCTTTCTTT.

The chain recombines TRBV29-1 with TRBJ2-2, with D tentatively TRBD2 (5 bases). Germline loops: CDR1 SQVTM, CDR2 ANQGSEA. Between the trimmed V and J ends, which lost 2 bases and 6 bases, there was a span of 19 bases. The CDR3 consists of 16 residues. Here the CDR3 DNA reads TGCAGCGTTGAATGGAGAGATCGGGGAAGGGCCGGGGAGCTGTTTTTT. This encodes CSVEWRDRGRAGELFF.

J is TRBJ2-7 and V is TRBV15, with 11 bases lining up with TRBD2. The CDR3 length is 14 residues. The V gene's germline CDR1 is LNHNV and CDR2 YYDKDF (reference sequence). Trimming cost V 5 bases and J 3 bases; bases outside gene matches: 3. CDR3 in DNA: TGTGCCACCAGCCAAGGGACTAGCGGCTACGAGCAGTACTTC. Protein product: CATSQGTSGYEQYF.

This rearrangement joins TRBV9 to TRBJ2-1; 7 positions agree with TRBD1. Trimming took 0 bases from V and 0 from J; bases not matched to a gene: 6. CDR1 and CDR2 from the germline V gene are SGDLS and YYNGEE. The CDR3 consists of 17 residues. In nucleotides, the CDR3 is TGTGCCAGCAGCGTAGTTCGGGACAGTAGCTCCTACAATGAGCAGTTCTTC. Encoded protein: CASSVVRDSSSYNEQFF.

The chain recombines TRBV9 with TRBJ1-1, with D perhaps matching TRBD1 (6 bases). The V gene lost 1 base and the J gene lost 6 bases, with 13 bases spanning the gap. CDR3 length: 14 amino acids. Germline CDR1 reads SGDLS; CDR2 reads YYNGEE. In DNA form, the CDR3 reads TGTGCCAGCAGCGTATCCGGGACACCATCTGAAGCTTTCTTT. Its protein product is CASSVSGTPSEAFF.

The CDR3 spells CASSRTGENTGELFF. The DNA of the CDR3 is TGCGCCAGCAGCAGGACAGGGGAGAACACCGGGGAGCTGTTTTTT. The chain is built from TRBV5-1 and TRBJ2-2; 9 bases line up with TRBD1. Germline lookup yields CDR1 SGHRS and CDR2 YFSETQ. The CDR3 is 15 amino acids. V lost 4 bases to trimming and J lost 1 base; unmatched junction nucleotides: 2. Filled out from reference TRBV5-1 and TRBJ2-2, the complete variable domain reads KAGVTQTPRYLIKTRGQQVTLSCSPISGHRSVSWYQQTPGQGLQFLFEYFSETQRNKGNFPGRFSGRQFSNSRSEMNVSTLELGDSALYLCASSRTGENTGELFFGEGSRLTVL.

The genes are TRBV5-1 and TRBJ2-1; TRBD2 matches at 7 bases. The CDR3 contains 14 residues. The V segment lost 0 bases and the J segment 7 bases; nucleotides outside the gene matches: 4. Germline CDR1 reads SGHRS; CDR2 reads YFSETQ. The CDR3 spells CASSLAGGSNEQFF. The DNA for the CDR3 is TGCGCCAGCAGCTTGGCGGGCGGGAGTAATGAGCAGTTCTTC.

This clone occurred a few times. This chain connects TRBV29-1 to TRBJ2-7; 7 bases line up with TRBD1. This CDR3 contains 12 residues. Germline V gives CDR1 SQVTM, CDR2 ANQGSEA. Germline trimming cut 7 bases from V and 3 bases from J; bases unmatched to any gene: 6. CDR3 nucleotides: TGCAGCGCGGGACAGCTTAACTACGAGCAGTACTTC. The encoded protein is CSAGQLNYEQYF.

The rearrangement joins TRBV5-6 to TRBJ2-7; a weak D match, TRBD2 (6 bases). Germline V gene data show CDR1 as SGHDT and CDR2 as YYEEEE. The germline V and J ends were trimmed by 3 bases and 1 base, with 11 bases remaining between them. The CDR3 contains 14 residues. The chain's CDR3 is CASSWRGQSYEQYF. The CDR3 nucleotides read TGTGCCAGCAGCTGGAGGGGCCAATCCTACGAGCAGTACTTC.

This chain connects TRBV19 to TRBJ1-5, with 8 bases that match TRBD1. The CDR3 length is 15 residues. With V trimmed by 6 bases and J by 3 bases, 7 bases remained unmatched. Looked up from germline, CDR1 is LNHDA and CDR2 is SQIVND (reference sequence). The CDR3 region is CASRFGTGVNQPQHF. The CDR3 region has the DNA TGTGCCAGTAGGTTCGGGACAGGCGTCAATCAGCCCCAGCATTTT.

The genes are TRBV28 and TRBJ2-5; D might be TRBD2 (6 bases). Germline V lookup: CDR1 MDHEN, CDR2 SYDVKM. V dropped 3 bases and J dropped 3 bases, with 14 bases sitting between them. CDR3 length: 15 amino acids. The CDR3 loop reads CASSFGGLSKETQYF. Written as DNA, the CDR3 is TGTGCCAGCAGTTTCGGAGGGTTGAGCAAAGAGACCCAGTACTTC.

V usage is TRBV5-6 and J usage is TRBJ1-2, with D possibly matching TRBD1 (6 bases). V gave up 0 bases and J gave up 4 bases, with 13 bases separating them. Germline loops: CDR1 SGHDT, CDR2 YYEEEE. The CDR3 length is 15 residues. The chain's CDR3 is CASSLGDRTTYGYTF. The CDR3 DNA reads TGTGCCAGCAGCTTGGGTGACAGGACGACCTATGGCTACACCTTC. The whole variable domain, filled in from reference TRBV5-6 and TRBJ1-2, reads DAGVTQSPTHLIKTRGQQVTLRCSPKSGHDTVSWYQQALGQGPQFIFQYYEEEERQRGNFPDRFSGHQFPNYSSELNVNALLLGDSALYLCASSLGDRTTYGYTFGSGTRLTVV.

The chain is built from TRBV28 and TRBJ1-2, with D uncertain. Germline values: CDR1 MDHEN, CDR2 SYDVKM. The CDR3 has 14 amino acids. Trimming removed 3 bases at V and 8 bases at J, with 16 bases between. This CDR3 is CASSFTGNRAGYTF. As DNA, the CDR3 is TGTGCCAGCAGTTTCACCGGGAATCGGGCAGGCTACACCTTC.

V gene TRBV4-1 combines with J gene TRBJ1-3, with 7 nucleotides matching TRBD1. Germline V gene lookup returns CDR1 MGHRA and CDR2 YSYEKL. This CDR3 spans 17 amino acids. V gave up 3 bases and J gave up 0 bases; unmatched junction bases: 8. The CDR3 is CASSHRTGPSSGNTIYF. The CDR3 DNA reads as TGCGCCAGCAGCCACAGGACAGGCCCAAGCTCTGGAAACACCATATATTTT.

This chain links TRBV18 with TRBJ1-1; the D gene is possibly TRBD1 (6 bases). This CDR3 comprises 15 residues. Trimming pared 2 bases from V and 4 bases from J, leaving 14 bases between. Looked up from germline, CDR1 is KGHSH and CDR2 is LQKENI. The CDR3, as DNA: TGTGCCAGCTCACCAAGACAGGCCGAGGGCACTGAAGCTTTCTTT. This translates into CASSPRQAEGTEAFF.

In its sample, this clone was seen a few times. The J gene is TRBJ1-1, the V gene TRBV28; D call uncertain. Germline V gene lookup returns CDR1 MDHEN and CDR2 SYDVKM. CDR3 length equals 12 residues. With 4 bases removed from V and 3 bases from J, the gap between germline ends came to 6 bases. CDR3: CASSSHYTEAFF. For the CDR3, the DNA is TGTGCCAGCAGTTCCCATTACACTGAAGCTTTCTTT.

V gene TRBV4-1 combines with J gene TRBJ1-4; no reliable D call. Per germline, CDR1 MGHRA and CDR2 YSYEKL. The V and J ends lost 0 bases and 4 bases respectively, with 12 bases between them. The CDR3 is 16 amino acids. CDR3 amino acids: CASSQEVGRRNEKLFF. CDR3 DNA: TGCGCCAGCAGCCAAGAGGTTGGCAGGCGTAATGAAAAACTGTTTTTT.

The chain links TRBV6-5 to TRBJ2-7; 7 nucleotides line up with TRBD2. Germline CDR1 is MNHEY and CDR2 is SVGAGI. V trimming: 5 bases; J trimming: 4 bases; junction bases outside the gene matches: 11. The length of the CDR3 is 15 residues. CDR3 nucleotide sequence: TGTGCCAGCAGTGCGGAGAGGGAGGGGATATACGAGCAGTACTTC. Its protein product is CASSAEREGIYEQYF.

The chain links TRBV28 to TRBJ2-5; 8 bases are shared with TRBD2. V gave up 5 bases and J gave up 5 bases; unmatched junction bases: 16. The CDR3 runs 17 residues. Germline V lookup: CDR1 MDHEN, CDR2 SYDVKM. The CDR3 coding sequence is TGTGCCAGCAGTCATACCCAGGCTAGCGGGTTGCTGGAGACCCAGTACTTC. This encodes CASSHTQASGLLETQYF.

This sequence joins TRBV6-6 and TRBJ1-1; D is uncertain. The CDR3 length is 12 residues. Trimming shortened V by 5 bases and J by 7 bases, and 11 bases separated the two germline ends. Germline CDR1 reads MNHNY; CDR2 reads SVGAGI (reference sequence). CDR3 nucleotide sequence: TGTGCCAGCAGTCTCGATGGCCGTGAAGCTTTCTTT. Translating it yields CASSLDGREAFF.

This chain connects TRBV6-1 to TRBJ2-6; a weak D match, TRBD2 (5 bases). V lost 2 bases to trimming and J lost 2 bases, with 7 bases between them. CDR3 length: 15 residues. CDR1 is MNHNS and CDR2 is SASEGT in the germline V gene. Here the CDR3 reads CASSENGAGANVLTF. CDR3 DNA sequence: TGTGCCAGCAGTGAAAACGGGGCTGGGGCCAACGTCCTGACTTTC.

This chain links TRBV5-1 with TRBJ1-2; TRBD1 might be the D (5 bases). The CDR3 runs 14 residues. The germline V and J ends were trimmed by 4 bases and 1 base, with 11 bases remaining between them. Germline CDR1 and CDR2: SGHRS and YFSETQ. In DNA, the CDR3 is TGCGCCAGCAGCCTGACAGATGTTAACTATGGCTACACCTTC. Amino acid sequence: CASSLTDVNYGYTF.

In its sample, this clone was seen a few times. CDR3 nucleotide sequence: TGTGCCAGCAGTGAAGGGGGTAGCGGGAGCCAATCCTACAATGAGCAGTTCTTC. This gives the protein CASSEGGSGSQSYNEQFF. The rearrangement joins TRBV2 to TRBJ2-1; 9 nucleotides match TRBD2. Unmatched junction bases numbered 8, after V lost 1 base and J lost 1 base. The CDR3 runs to 18 residues. CDR1 and CDR2 (germline): SNHLY, FYNNEI.

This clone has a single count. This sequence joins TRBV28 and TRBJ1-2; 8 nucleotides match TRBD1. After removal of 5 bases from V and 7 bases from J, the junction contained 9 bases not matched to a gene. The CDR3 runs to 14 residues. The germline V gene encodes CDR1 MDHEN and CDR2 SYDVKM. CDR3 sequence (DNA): TGTGCCAGCAGTGTGGACAGGGTGGGGACTGGCTACACCTTC. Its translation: CASSVDRVGTGYTF.